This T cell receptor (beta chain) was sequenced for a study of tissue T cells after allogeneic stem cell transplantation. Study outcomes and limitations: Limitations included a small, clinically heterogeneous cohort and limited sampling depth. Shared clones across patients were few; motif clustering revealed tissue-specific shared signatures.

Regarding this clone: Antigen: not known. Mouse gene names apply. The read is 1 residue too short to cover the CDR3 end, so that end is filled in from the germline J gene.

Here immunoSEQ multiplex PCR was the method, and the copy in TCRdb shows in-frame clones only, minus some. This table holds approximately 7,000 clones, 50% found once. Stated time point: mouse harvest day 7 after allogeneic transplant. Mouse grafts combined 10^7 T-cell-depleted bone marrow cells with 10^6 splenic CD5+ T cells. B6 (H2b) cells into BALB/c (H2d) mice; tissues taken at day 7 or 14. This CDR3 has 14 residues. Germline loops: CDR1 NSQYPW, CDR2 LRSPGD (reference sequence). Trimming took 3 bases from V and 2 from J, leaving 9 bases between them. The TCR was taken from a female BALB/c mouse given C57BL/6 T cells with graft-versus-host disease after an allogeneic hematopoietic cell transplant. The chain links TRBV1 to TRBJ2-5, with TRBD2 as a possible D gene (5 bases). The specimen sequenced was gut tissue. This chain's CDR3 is CTCSASGIQDTQYF. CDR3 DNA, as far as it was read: TGCACCTGCAGTGCGTCTGGGATCCAAGACACCCAGTAC.